This is a list of T cell receptor beta chains from one sample in a study of blood T cell repertoires in COVID-19. TCRdb keeps only in-frame clones here, not all; method: immunoSEQ multiplex PCR. The sample records 190,000 or so clones, roughly 88% being singletons. The sequenced sample was peripheral blood. These receptors were taken from a woman of 80 years or more with acute or convalescent COVID-19. CDR3s include the opening cysteine and the closing phenylalanine or tryptophan.

v_gene: TRBV19
j_gene: TRBJ1-2
CDR3aa: CASSQTGANYGYTF

v_gene: TRBV3-1/TRBV3-2
j_gene: TRBJ2-7
CDR3aa: CASSRTRSSYEQYF

v_gene: TRBV6-2/TRBV6-3
j_gene: TRBJ2-3
CDR3aa: CASSRGTGDDTQYF

v_gene: TRBV6-6
j_gene: TRBJ1-1
CDR3aa: CASSRVLGQGGEAFF

v_gene: TRBV7-2
j_gene: TRBJ2-5
CDR3aa: CASSRDTSSQETQYF

v_gene: TRBV9
j_gene: TRBJ1-1
CDR3aa: CASSQGTGDYTEAFF

v_gene: TRBV5-1
j_gene: TRBJ2-3
CDR3aa: CASSLETGPTDTQYF

v_gene: TRBV5-8
j_gene: TRBJ2-3
CDR3aa: CASSLASTDTQYF

v_gene: TRBV9
j_gene: TRBJ2-1
CDR3aa: CASAPVRRNEQFF

v_gene: TRBV19
j_gene: TRBJ1-5
CDR3aa: CASSVTVSNQPQHF

v_gene: TRBV5-1
j_gene: TRBJ2-5
CDR3aa: CASNRRGAGETQYF

v_gene: TRBV24-1
j_gene: TRBJ2-2
CDR3aa: CATSDTGTNTGELFF

v_gene: TRBV11-3
j_gene: TRBJ1-1
CDR3aa: CASSLDANEAFF

v_gene: TRBV7-9
j_gene: TRBJ2-1
CDR3aa: CASSLATPGGGEQFF

v_gene: TRBV3-1/TRBV3-2
j_gene: TRBJ2-1
CDR3aa: CASSPLMGLARNEQFF

v_gene: TRBV19
j_gene: TRBJ1-4
CDR3aa: CASSSPWRQGEKLFF

v_gene: TRBV7-9
j_gene: TRBJ2-7
CDR3aa: CASSRGSGTYEQYF

v_gene: TRBV25-1
j_gene: TRBJ2-7
CDR3aa: CATAEGADRVSEQYF

v_gene: TRBV5-6
j_gene: TRBJ1-1
CDR3aa: CASSPDPGRYTEAFF

v_gene: TRBV7-9
j_gene: TRBJ2-7
CDR3aa: CASSQGPQGGYEQYF

v_gene: TRBV2
j_gene: TRBJ1-1
CDR3aa: CASSVGGETEAFF

v_gene: TRBV5-4
j_gene: TRBJ2-3
CDR3aa: CASSFGGARTDTQYF

v_gene: TRBV7-9
j_gene: TRBJ1-1
CDR3aa: CASSTGGTEAFF

v_gene: TRBV9
j_gene: TRBJ1-6
CDR3aa: CASSVVPRNSPLHF

v_gene: TRBV24-1
j_gene: TRBJ2-5
CDR3aa: CATSDVGVRAETQYF

v_gene: TRBV7-9
j_gene: TRBJ2-7
CDR3aa: CASSLSRQGVYEQYF

v_gene: TRBV6-5
j_gene: TRBJ2-5
CDR3aa: CASSSPGGAETQYF

v_gene: TRBV3-1/TRBV3-2
j_gene: TRBJ1-2
CDR3aa: CASSKDSYGYTF

v_gene: TRBV11-2
j_gene: TRBJ2-7
CDR3aa: CASSLGAGGTAGEQYF

v_gene: TRBV29-1
j_gene: TRBJ2-3
CDR3aa: CSARQNTDTQYF

v_gene: TRBV19
j_gene: TRBJ2-7
CDR3aa: CASSIRVAYEQYF

v_gene: TRBV5-1
j_gene: TRBJ2-1
CDR3aa: CASSLRVGANNEQFF

v_gene: TRBV4-3
j_gene: TRBJ2-2
CDR3aa: CASSQDERLTGELFF

v_gene: TRBV28
j_gene: TRBJ1-2
CDR3aa: CASSPNSPYGYTF

v_gene: TRBV4-1
j_gene: TRBJ1-1
CDR3aa: CASSQVGMTGGGEDTEAFF

v_gene: TRBV10-3
j_gene: TRBJ1-1
CDR3aa: CAISDPRLGGNTEAFF

v_gene: TRBV11-2
j_gene: TRBJ2-3
CDR3aa: CASSLEGLVEVDTQYF

v_gene: TRBV19
j_gene: TRBJ2-5
CDR3aa: CASSTGTGFLETQYF

v_gene: TRBV19
j_gene: TRBJ1-2
CDR3aa: CASSRDRGYGYTF

v_gene: TRBV19
j_gene: TRBJ1-4
CDR3aa: CASSPLRTGGEKLFF

v_gene: TRBV12-3/TRBV12-4
j_gene: TRBJ1-2
CDR3aa: CASSQGYGYTF

v_gene: TRBV10-2
j_gene: TRBJ1-3
CDR3aa: CASSDGQGSGNTIYF

v_gene: TRBV7-2
j_gene: TRBJ1-6
CDR3aa: CASSLGVTPNSPLHF

v_gene: TRBV7-8
j_gene: TRBJ2-2
CDR3aa: CASSLWRQHTGELFF